The present TCR beta chain was sequenced within a study of human T cells and chemical hapten exposure. Turning to the study itself: It was small differences in pooled library volume that mainly caused per-sample TCR yields to vary. Whole-study findings and limits: Once DPC sensitization occurred, TCRs above 1 in 1000 frequency showed no change.

The library put unique molecular identifiers onto individual cDNA molecules. TCRdb independently ran MiXCR on the 5' RACE reads; one entry per CDR3 protein. Of under 150,000 distinct CDR3 sequences listed, around a fifth were seen once; the top ten hold approximately 3%. The CDR3 consists of 15 residues. J was trimmed by 2 bases and V by 1 base; bases with no gene match: 4. CDR1 is SGHTA, CDR2 FQGNSA, per germline. Sequencing started from total RNA isolated from unfractionated whole blood. This clonotype has a handful of counts. Its antigen is not known. The chain has TRBV7-2 and TRBJ2-7; 8 bases agree with TRBD2. The TCR sequence derives from a human donor in good health. CDR3 in amino acids: CASSLGIAGTYEQYF. The CDR3 DNA is TGTGCCAGCAGCTTAGGGATAGCGGGGACCTACGAGCAGTACTTC.